The 29 T cell receptor beta chains given below trace back to one sample, sequenced in a study of OX40 agonist ivuxolimab in advanced cancers. Clones were read by immunoSEQ multiplex PCR, and TCRdb kept only the in-frame ones, dropping some. This table holds fewer than 70,000 clones, around 87% found once. This specimen consisted of CD4+ or CD8+ T cells sorted from blood, obtained in a trial of the OX40 agonist ivuxolimab. Source of these receptors: an adult with an advanced solid tumor such as melanoma, head and neck, liver or kidney cancer.

The chain employs TRBV28 and TRBJ2-7; the D is unclear. This CDR3 region has 11 residues. Between the trimmed V and J ends, which lost 2 bases and 3 bases, there was a span of 2 bases. Germline CDR1 reads MDHEN; CDR2 reads SYDVKM. CDR3 amino acids: CASSLVYEQYF. CDR3 coding DNA: TGTGCCAGCAGTTTAGTCTACGAGCAGTACTTC. Full variable domain (outside the CDR3, taken from reference TRBV28 and TRBJ2-7): DVKVTQSSRYLVKRTGEKVFLECVQDMDHENMFWYRQDPGLGLRLIYFSYDVKMKEKGDIPEGYSVSREKKERFSLILESASTNQTSMYLCASSLVYEQYFGPGTRLTVT.

Concerning this clone itself: At one of its ends the junction is not consistent with the germline gene, which may arise from a read error. The chain links TRBV7-7 to TRBJ2-7; D is perhaps TRBD1 (5 bases). The CDR3 loop spans 14 amino acids. The germline gives CDR1 SSHAT, CDR2 FNYEAQ (reference sequence). The CDR3 bases are TGTGCTAGCAGCTCCCAGTCCAGTACAGGAAAGCAGTACTTC. Its protein is CASSSQSSTGKQYF.

The chain recombines TRBV18 with TRBJ2-1; 11 nucleotides line up with TRBD2. Germline loops: CDR1 KGHSH, CDR2 LQKENI. The CDR3 is 18 residues long. The V segment lost 2 bases and the J segment 0 bases; nucleotides outside the gene matches: 6. The CDR3, as DNA: TGTGCCAGCTCACCAGGACTAGCGGGTACTAGCTCCTACAATGAGCAGTTCTTC. This sequence encodes CASSPGLAGTSSYNEQFF.

The CDR3 nucleotides are TGTGCCAGCAGCGTAAGTCCTAGCGTCCAAGAGACCCAGTACTTC. Translation: CASSVSPSVQETQYF. The gene calls are TRBV9 and TRBJ2-5; a possible D gene is TRBD2 (6 bases). V was cut by 1 base and J by 1 base, with 11 bases left in between. The CDR3 length is 15 residues. The germline CDR1 and CDR2 sequences are SGDLS and YYNGEE. Filled out from reference TRBV9 and TRBJ2-5, the complete variable domain reads DSGVTQTPKHLITATGQRVTLRCSPRSGDLSVYWYQQSLDQGLQFLIQYYNGEERAKGNILERFSAQQFPDLHSELNLSSLELGDSALYFCASSVSPSVQETQYFGPGTRLLVL.

The V gene is TRBV10-3, the J gene TRBJ2-1; no definite D call. Germline V lookup: CDR1 ENHRY, CDR2 SYGVKD. The CDR3 runs 13 residues. V lost 1 base to trimming and J lost 10 bases, with 11 bases between them. DNA for the CDR3: TGTGCCATCAGTGAGTTTGGTGGTAACGAGCAGTTCTTC. Its protein product is CAISEFGGNEQFF.

The table lists this clone with a count of one. The V gene is TRBV6-1, the J gene TRBJ1-5; 7 bases match TRBD1. The junction had 3 bases not matched to a gene; V was cut back by 4 bases and J by 0 bases. Germline CDR1 is MNHNS and CDR2 is SASEGT. The CDR3 contains 15 residues. The CDR3 bases are TGTGCCAGCAGTGGACAGGGTTATAGCAATCAGCCCCAGCATTTT. This translates into CASSGQGYSNQPQHF.

The gene calls are TRBV10-1 and TRBJ2-7, with D perhaps matching TRBD1 or TRBD2 (5 bases each). Germline loops: CDR1 WNHNN, CDR2 SYGVQD (reference sequence). The CDR3 totals 16 residues. V lost 0 bases, J lost 2 bases, and 14 bases lay in between. CDR3 in amino acids: CASSESWMGEAYEQYF. For the CDR3, the DNA is TGCGCCAGCAGTGAGTCGTGGATGGGGGAAGCCTACGAGCAGTACTTC.

The sample holds a few counts of this clone. J is TRBJ2-1 and V is TRBV19, with TRBD2 identical over 10 bases. The junction had 23 bases not matched to a gene; V was cut back by 9 bases and J by 6 bases. This CDR3 contains 19 residues. Germline CDR1 reads LNHDA; CDR2 reads SQIVND (reference sequence). CDR3 sequence (DNA): TGTGCCAGCTCAGCCCCTTGGACTAGCGGCCGCCCCCGAACCAATGAGCAGTTCTTC. Translation gives CASSAPWTSGRPRTNEQFF.

The chain employs TRBV19 and TRBJ2-6, with no clear D. V dropped 7 bases and J dropped 0 bases, with 4 bases sitting between them. The germline gives CDR1 LNHDA, CDR2 SQIVND (reference sequence). This CDR3 region has 13 residues. The CDR3 DNA reads as TGTGCCAGTAAACTCTCTGGGGCCAACGTCCTGACTTTC. Protein: CASKLSGANVLTF.

The genes are TRBV18 and TRBJ1-3, with D maybe TRBD1 (5 bases). The V gene lost 1 base and the J gene lost 2 bases, with 18 bases spanning the gap. In germline, CDR1 is KGHSH, CDR2 LQKENI. CDR3 length equals 18 residues. Here the CDR3 reads CASSPRPSQGFAGNTIYF. The CDR3, as DNA: TGTGCCAGCTCACCACGACCCTCGCAGGGATTCGCTGGAAACACCATATATTTT.

The chain couples TRBV7-9 to TRBJ1-6; the D is unclear. The CDR3 runs to 13 residues. Trimming removed 1 base from V and 8 bases from J, with 6 bases in between. CDR1 and CDR2 from the germline V gene are SEHNR and FQNEAQ (reference sequence). The CDR3 sequence is CASSLEGHSPLHF. Here the CDR3 DNA reads TGTGCCAGCAGCTTAGAGGGCCATTCACCCCTCCACTTT.

V and J are TRBV9 and TRBJ2-1; no clear D. The germline V gene encodes CDR1 SGDLS and CDR2 YYNGEE. V was shortened by 9 bases and J by 0 bases, with 13 bases between the two germline ends. The CDR3 has 14 residues. This chain's CDR3 is CATARTSSYNEQFF. CDR3 DNA: TGTGCCACAGCTAGGACCAGCTCCTACAATGAGCAGTTCTTC.

On this clone: At one end the junction does not follow the germline gene, possibly because of a read error. The V call is TRBV4-1, the J call TRBJ2-7; 12 bases match TRBD2. The CDR3 loop spans 17 amino acids. Looked up from germline, CDR1 is MGHRA and CDR2 is YSYEKL. CDR3 in amino acids: CASSPTPGLAGSYEQCF. DNA of the CDR3: TGCGCCAGCAGCCCCACCCCCGGACTAGCGGGATCCTACGAGCAGTGCTTC.

The table lists this clone with a count of one. The chain carries TRBV7-2 and TRBJ2-7; 7 nucleotides match TRBD1. The CDR3 has 14 amino acids. The V segment lost 5 bases and the J segment 0 bases; nucleotides outside the gene matches: 4. From germline, CDR1 is SGHTA and CDR2 FQGNSA. DNA of the CDR3: TGTGCCAGCAGCCCGGGACAGCCCTCCTACGAGCAGTACTTC. Translation gives CASSPGQPSYEQYF.

This clone was picked up one time. Here the CDR3 reads CASSQGRGEQYF. Here the CDR3 DNA reads TGTGCCAGCAGCCAAGGTAGGGGAGAGCAGTACTTC. The V and J genes are TRBV5-8 and TRBJ2-7, with a tentative D call TRBD1 (5 bases). V lost 4 bases and J 7 bases, leaving 12 bases between the germline ends. Germline V CDR1 and CDR2: SGHTS, YDEGEE. The CDR3 spans 12 residues.

J is TRBJ1-2 and V is TRBV7-2, with D tentatively TRBD1 (5 bases). Trimming cost V 2 bases and J 4 bases, with 8 bases left between them. The germline CDR1 and CDR2 sequences are SGHTA and FQGNSA. The CDR3 runs to 13 residues. CDR3 sequence: CASSLQGSYGYTF. The CDR3 nucleotides read TGTGCCAGCAGCTTACAGGGAAGCTATGGCTACACCTTC.

Notes on this clone: The identical CDR3 is also encoded by other nucleotide sequences in the sample. CDR3 sequence reads: CASRSSGRGTDTQYF. In nucleotides, the CDR3 is TGTGCCAGCCGATCGAGCGGGAGGGGTACAGATACGCAGTATTTT. This rearrangement joins TRBV6-6 to TRBJ2-3, with 10 bases aligning to TRBD2. The CDR3 has 15 residues. J gave up 3 bases and V 8 bases, and 8 bases lay outside the gene matches. Germline CDR1 reads MNHNY; CDR2 reads SVGAGI (reference sequence).

The V gene is TRBV7-2, the J gene TRBJ2-1; D is uncertain. CDR3 length equals 15 residues. V was pared by 0 bases and J by 2 bases, with 8 bases between. Germline lookup yields CDR1 SGHTA and CDR2 FQGNSA. The CDR3 sequence is CASSLAENTYNEQFF. CDR3 DNA: TGTGCCAGCAGCTTAGCAGAGAACACCTACAATGAGCAGTTCTTC.

In its sample, this clone was seen once. The rearrangement uses TRBV7-2 and TRBJ2-5; 10 nucleotides match TRBD2. CDR3 length equals 18 residues. After removal of 2 bases from V and 2 bases from J, the junction contained 11 bases not matched to a gene. Per the germline V gene, CDR1 is SGHTA and CDR2 is FQGNSA. The CDR3 DNA reads as TGTGCCAGCAGCTTAACCATATTACTAGCGGGGCGACAAGAGACCCAGTACTTC. Its translation is CASSLTILLAGRQETQYF.

J is TRBJ2-1 and V is TRBV7-3; TRBD2 aligns across 10 bases. The CDR3 consists of 19 residues. The germline V gene has CDR1 SGHTA and CDR2 FQGTGA. V lost 5 bases, J lost 6 bases, and 19 bases stayed unmatched. The CDR3 DNA sequence: TGTGCCAGCAGCCCCCAGGCTAGACTAGCGGGTCCGTCCGGCAATGAGCAGTTCTTC. Protein sequence: CASSPQARLAGPSGNEQFF.

The sample holds one count of this clone. The rearrangement joins TRBV5-6 to TRBJ1-5; D might be TRBD1 (5 bases). Per the germline V gene, CDR1 is SGHDT and CDR2 is YYEEEE. V gave up 2 bases and J gave up 9 bases, with 24 bases separating them. The CDR3 has 17 amino acids. CDR3 amino acids: CASSFYGVQGGLGPQHF. The CDR3 DNA reads as TGTGCCAGCAGCTTTTATGGGGTCCAGGGAGGGCTAGGGCCCCAGCATTTT.

The gene calls are TRBV2 and TRBJ1-1, with no clear D. Germline values: CDR1 SNHLY, CDR2 FYNNEI. With 3 bases removed from V and 7 bases from J, the gap between germline ends came to 12 bases. This CDR3 contains 13 residues. For the CDR3, the DNA is TGTGCCAGCAGTGAGAAGGGTAAGGATGAAGCTTTCTTT. Amino acids: CASSEKGKDEAFF.

This sequence joins TRBV5-1 and TRBJ2-4; TRBD1 might be the D (6 bases). In germline, CDR1 is SGHRS, CDR2 YFSETQ. CDR3 length: 15 residues. Trimming pared 0 bases from V and 8 bases from J, leaving 15 bases between. The CDR3 bases are TGCGCCAGCAGCTTGGAAAGGGGGTACAGAGACATTCAGTACTTC. This translates into CASSLERGYRDIQYF. The full variable domain, in which reference TRBV5-1 and TRBJ2-4 provide the parts outside the CDR3, is KAGVTQTPRYLIKTRGQQVTLSCSPISGHRSVSWYQQTPGQGLQFLFEYFSETQRNKGNFPGRFSGRQFSNSRSEMNVSTLELGDSALYLCASSLERGYRDIQYFGAGTRLSVL.

V is TRBV28 and J is TRBJ2-1; the match to TRBD2 covers 9 bases. Germline lookup yields CDR1 MDHEN and CDR2 SYDVKM. The CDR3 runs to 15 residues. Trimming removed 7 bases from V and 4 bases from J; junction bases left unmatched: 8. CDR3 in amino acids: CASTISGSSYNEQFF. The CDR3 coding sequence is TGTGCCAGCACAATTAGCGGGAGTTCTTACAATGAGCAGTTCTTC.

The V call is TRBV5-1, the J call TRBJ2-1; no definite D call. The length of the CDR3 is 12 residues. V lost 4 bases to trimming and J lost 8 bases, with 10 bases between them. Germline CDR1 and CDR2: SGHRS and YFSETQ. DNA for the CDR3: TGCGCCAGCAGCGTCCTATTACATGAGCAGTTCTTC. Residues: CASSVLLHEQFF.

This chain links TRBV18 with TRBJ1-1, with 7 bases fitting TRBD1. V trimming: 6 bases; J trimming: 3 bases; junction bases outside the gene matches: 16. The CDR3 totals 17 residues. In germline, CDR1 is KGHSH, CDR2 LQKENI. DNA for the CDR3: TGTGCCAGCTCCCTCACCGGGCCCAGGGGGGTGGACACTGAAGCTTTCTTT. As protein: CASSLTGPRGVDTEAFF. Looking up the rest from reference TRBV18 and TRBJ1-1 gives the full variable domain: NAGVMQNPRHLVRRRGQEARLRCSPMKGHSHVYWYRQLPEEGLKFMVYLQKENIIDESGMPKERFSAEFPKEGPSILRIQQVVRGDSAAYFCASSLTGPRGVDTEAFFGQGTRLTVV.

The rearrangement links TRBV6-6 to TRBJ1-5; 8 bases are a match to TRBD1. Germline-derived CDR1 and CDR2 are MNHNY and SVGAGI (reference sequence). Trimming removed 10 bases from V and 4 bases from J; junction bases left unmatched: 9. This CDR3 is built from 14 residues. The DNA of the CDR3 is TGTGCCACGAGAGGACAGGGCCGAAATCAGCCCCAGCATTTT. This encodes CATRGQGRNQPQHF.

The chain combines TRBV28 with TRBJ1-5, with TRBD1 identical over 8 bases. Germline assignment: CDR1 MDHEN and CDR2 SYDVKM. After removal of 6 bases from V and 2 bases from J, the junction contained 9 bases not matched to a gene. There are 16 residues in the CDR3. CDR3 coding DNA: TGTGCCAGCAGCCGCCAGGGGGCTTACGGCAATCAGCCCCAGCATTTT. Translating gives CASSRQGAYGNQPQHF. Full variable domain (rest looked up from reference TRBV28 and TRBJ1-5): DVKVTQSSRYLVKRTGEKVFLECVQDMDHENMFWYRQDPGLGLRLIYFSYDVKMKEKGDIPEGYSVSREKKERFSLILESASTNQTSMYLCASSRQGAYGNQPQHFGDGTRLSIL.

The rearrangement uses TRBV6-5 and TRBJ1-3; maybe TRBD1 (6 bases). The V gene lost 11 bases and the J gene lost 0 bases, with 11 bases spanning the gap. Germline V CDR1 and CDR2: MNHEY, SVGAGI. This CDR3 has 13 residues. CDR3 DNA: TGTGCCGGAGGGGGATCCTCTGGAAACACCATATATTTT. Encoded protein: CAGGGSSGNTIYF.